This T cell receptor beta chain came from a study of vaccination and CD4 T cells after COVID-19. On the study more broadly: Overlapping SARS-CoV-2, HCoV-NL63, HCoV-OC43 and HCoV-229E spike peptides stimulated the cells.

Of note for this clonotype: Its antigen is currently unknown.

The CDR3 is 14 amino acids. The V and J ends lost 5 bases and 4 bases, in that order; junction bases with no gene match: 4. Germline V lookup: CDR1 SEHNR, CDR2 FQNEAQ (reference sequence). Points from the study as a whole: SARS-CoV-2-reactive clonotypes showed a nonsignificant median rise from about 20 to 38.

Treatment given: roughly nine-day PBMC culture with coronavirus spike peptide pools or control peptides (ViraFEST assay). An Oncomine TCR Beta short-read assay was used to sequence the DNA from cultured CD4+ T cells. Each CDR3 protein is one row after TCRdb ran MiXCR on the PCR reads. The sample holds about 13,000 distinct CDR3 sequences; 40% to 45% are singletons and the top ten take 9% to 9.5%. This TCR derives from a human donor who had recovered from COVID-19. The source material was CD4+ T cells from blood, cultured in vitro. The chain has TRBV7-9 and TRBJ2-2; 7 nucleotides agree with TRBD2. The CDR3 protein is CASSPSGGTGELFF. The CDR3 coding sequence is TGTGCCAGCAGCCCTTCGGGGGGCACCGGGGAGCTGTTTTTT.